These 14 T cell receptor beta chains were sequenced from one sample in a study of OX40 agonist ivuxolimab in advanced cancers. Generated by immunoSEQ multiplex PCR, the TCRdb table keeps only in-frame clones and is missing some. Altogether 55,000 to 80,000 clones are present, 88% being singletons, with the ten largest covering approximately 0.25%. Sample: CD4+ or CD8+ T cells sorted from blood, taken in a trial of the OX40 agonist ivuxolimab. The receptors come from an adult with an advanced solid tumor such as melanoma, head and neck, liver or kidney cancer.

The rearrangement links TRBV6-6 to TRBJ1-5; D unclear. Trimming took off 3 bases at V and 0 bases at J, with 6 bases between the two ends. This CDR3 has 14 residues. Looked up from germline, CDR1 is MNHNY and CDR2 is SVGAGI (reference sequence). The CDR3 reads CASSYVNSNQPQHF. CDR3 DNA: TGTGCCAGCAGTTATGTAAATAGCAATCAGCCCCAGCATTTT.

The chain couples TRBV6-6 to TRBJ1-2; D unclear. Germline CDR1 MNHNY, CDR2 SVGAGI (reference sequence). This CDR3 has 13 residues. Trimming pared 2 bases from V and 8 bases from J, leaving 12 bases between. CDR3 in DNA: TGTGCCAGCAGTTACCTCCGGGCGGGAGGCTACACCTTC. It specifies CASSYLRAGGYTF.

The chain carries TRBV19 and TRBJ2-2; 8 nucleotides match TRBD2. The germline CDR1 and CDR2 sequences are LNHDA and SQIVND (reference sequence). V was clipped by 8 bases and J by 6 bases; unmatched bases: 8. The CDR3 contains 14 residues. CDR3 in DNA: TGTGCCAGTCTATCCGTCGGGGGGGCCGGGGAGCTGTTTTTT. It encodes CASLSVGGAGELFF. The full variable domain, its missing parts supplied by reference TRBV19 and TRBJ2-2, is DGGITQSPKYLFRKEGQNVTLSCEQNLNHDAMYWYRQDPGQGLRLIYYSQIVNDFQKGDIAEGYSVSREKKESFPLTVTSAQKNPTAFYLCASLSVGGAGELFFGEGSRLTVL.

This clone has just one count. The V gene is TRBV15, the J gene TRBJ2-1; D is undetermined. V was clipped by 1 base and J by 5 bases, with 6 bases between them. CDR1 is LNHNV and CDR2 is YYDKDF in the germline V gene (reference sequence). The CDR3 spans 13 residues. CDR3 nucleotides: TGTGCCACCAGCAGAGTGGGGAACAATGAGCAGTTCTTC. This sequence encodes CATSRVGNNEQFF. The full variable domain, rest sourced from reference TRBV15 and TRBJ2-1, is DAMVIQNPRYQVTQFGKPVTLSCSQTLNHNVMYWYQQKSSQAPKLLFHYYDKDFNNEADTPDNFQSRRPNTSFCFLDIRSPGLGDTAMYLCATSRVGNNEQFFGPGTRLTVL.

The rearrangement joins TRBV7-2 to TRBJ2-1; 10 nucleotides match TRBD2. This CDR3 is built from 16 residues. V dropped 0 bases and J dropped 9; count of bases not matched to a gene: 8. Germline loops: CDR1 SGHTA, CDR2 FQGNSA. The CDR3, as DNA: TGTGCCAGCAGCTTAGCGGCGCCTAGCGGGAGTGCTGAGCAGTTCTTC. Translation gives CASSLAAPSGSAEQFF.

The CDR3 spells CASSLQAGTPTDTQYF. Written as DNA, the CDR3 is TGTGCCAGCAGCTTACAAGCCGGGACGCCCACAGATACGCAGTATTTT. This sequence joins TRBV7-2 and TRBJ2-3; D possibly matches TRBD1 or TRBD2 (5 bases each). Germline-derived CDR1 and CDR2 are SGHTA and FQGNSA. The CDR3 length is 16 residues. V lost 2 bases and J 2 bases, leaving 14 bases between the germline ends.

This chain uses TRBV5-1 with TRBJ2-1; D is ambiguous. Germline V lookup: CDR1 SGHRS, CDR2 YFSETQ. This CDR3 has 13 residues. Trimming took off 1 base at V and 6 bases at J, with 8 bases between the two ends. The CDR3 here is CASSLKQTNEQFF. The CDR3 DNA is TGCGCCAGCAGCTTGAAACAGACCAATGAGCAGTTCTTC.

V and J are TRBV19 and TRBJ2-3, with D uncertain. V dropped 1 base and J dropped 4 bases, with 6 bases sitting between them. This CDR3 is built from 13 residues. Looked up from germline, CDR1 is LNHDA and CDR2 is SQIVND (reference sequence). The CDR3 is CASSIAVSDTQYF. The CDR3 DNA is TGTGCCAGTAGTATAGCAGTCTCAGATACGCAGTATTTT.

This clone came up once. This sequence joins TRBV18 and TRBJ2-5; 10 bases are a match to TRBD1. The germline V gene has CDR1 KGHSH and CDR2 LQKENI. This CDR3 comprises 15 residues. The junction had 4 bases not matched to a gene; V was cut back by 6 bases and J by 0 bases. CDR3 loop: CASSRTGGYQETQYF. DNA of the CDR3: TGTGCCAGCTCCAGGACAGGGGGATACCAAGAGACCCAGTACTTC.

V gene TRBV5-1 combines with J gene TRBJ2-3; 7 bases are shared with TRBD1. CDR3 length: 15 amino acids. V dropped 4 bases and J dropped 2; count of bases not matched to a gene: 7. In germline, CDR1 is SGHRS, CDR2 YFSETQ. The CDR3: CASSQRGQNTDTQYF. CDR3 nucleotides: TGCGCCAGCAGCCAGAGGGGACAGAACACAGATACGCAGTATTTT.

The chain recombines TRBV27 with TRBJ2-1, with TRBD1 identical over 12 bases. Germline values: CDR1 MNHEY, CDR2 SMNVEV (reference sequence). The CDR3 extends over 16 amino acids. Unmatched junction bases numbered 10, after V lost 6 bases and J lost 7 bases. The CDR3 protein is CASRSEGQGARNEQFF. The CDR3 region has the DNA TGTGCCAGCAGGAGTGAGGGACAGGGGGCTAGGAATGAGCAGTTCTTC.

The count of this clone is one. The chain recombines TRBV4-2 with TRBJ1-2; the D is unclear. Per germline, CDR1 LGHNA and CDR2 YNFKEQ. This CDR3 spans 12 amino acids. V lost 0 bases and J 4 bases, leaving 3 bases between the germline ends. The CDR3: CASSQDSYGYTF. The CDR3 region has the DNA TGTGCCAGCAGCCAAGACAGCTATGGCTACACCTTC.

This clone came up a few times. This sequence joins TRBV14 and TRBJ1-2, with D maybe TRBD1 (5 bases). V shed 4 bases and J shed 7 bases, with 13 bases lying between them. CDR1 is SGHDN and CDR2 is FVKESK in the germline V gene. This CDR3 has 13 residues. CDR3 sequence reads: CASSPLRRGGYTF. The CDR3 nucleotides are TGTGCCAGCAGCCCCCTAAGGAGGGGTGGCTACACCTTC.

The rearrangement joins TRBV6-5 to TRBJ2-7, with 9 nucleotides matching TRBD1. V was pared by 5 bases and J by 4 bases, with 6 bases of the junction left unmatched. The CDR3 is 14 amino acids. Germline lookup yields CDR1 MNHEY and CDR2 SVGAGI. The CDR3 nucleotides read TGTGCCAGCAGTGGGGGACAGGGAGGGTACGAGCAGTACTTC. It is translated as CASSGGQGGYEQYF.